The text below deals with one T cell receptor beta chain. What it binds is unknown. Germline values: CDR1 SGHDT, CDR2 YYEEEE. V shed 0 bases and J shed 7 bases, with 10 bases lying between them. The CDR3 sequence is 13 residues long. Data came from immunoSEQ multiplex PCR; TCRdb stores just in-frame clones and leaves some out. The sample has around 120,000 clones; 85% to 95% are singletons. This specimen belongs to a study of graft-versus-host responses after intestinal transplantation. This TCR was recovered from a human donor who received an intestinal transplant. The genes are TRBV5-6 and TRBJ1-1, with D maybe TRBD1 (5 bases). The specimen was unstimulated CD8+ T cells sorted from spleen or lymph node cells, collected before intestinal transplant. The CDR3 nucleotides are TGTGCCAGCAGCTTGGGGGGGAGCCATGAAGCTTTCTTT. Protein sequence: CASSLGGSHEAFF.